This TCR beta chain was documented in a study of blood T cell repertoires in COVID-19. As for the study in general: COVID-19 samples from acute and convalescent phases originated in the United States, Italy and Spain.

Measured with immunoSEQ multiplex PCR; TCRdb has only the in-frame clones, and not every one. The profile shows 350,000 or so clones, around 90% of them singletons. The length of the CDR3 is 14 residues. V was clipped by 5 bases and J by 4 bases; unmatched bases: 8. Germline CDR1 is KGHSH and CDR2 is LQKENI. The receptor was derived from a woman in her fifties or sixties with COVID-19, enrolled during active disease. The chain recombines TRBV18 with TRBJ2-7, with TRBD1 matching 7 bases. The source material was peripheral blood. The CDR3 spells CASSVGGFGYEQYF. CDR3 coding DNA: TGTGCCAGCTCAGTAGGGGGCTTTGGGTACGAGCAGTACTTC.